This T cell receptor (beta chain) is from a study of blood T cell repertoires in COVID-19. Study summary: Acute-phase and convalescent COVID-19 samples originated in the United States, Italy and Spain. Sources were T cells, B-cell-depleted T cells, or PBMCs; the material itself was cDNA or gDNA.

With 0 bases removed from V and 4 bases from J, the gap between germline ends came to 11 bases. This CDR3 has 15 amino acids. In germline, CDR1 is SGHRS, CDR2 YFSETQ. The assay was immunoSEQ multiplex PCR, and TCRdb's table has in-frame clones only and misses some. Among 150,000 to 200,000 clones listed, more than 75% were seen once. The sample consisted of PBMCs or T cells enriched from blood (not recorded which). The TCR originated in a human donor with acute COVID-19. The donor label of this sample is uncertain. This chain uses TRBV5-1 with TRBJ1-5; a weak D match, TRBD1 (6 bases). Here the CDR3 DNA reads TGCGCCAGCAGCTTGGAAGGGGGACGAAATCAGCCCCAGCATTTT. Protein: CASSLEGGRNQPQHF.